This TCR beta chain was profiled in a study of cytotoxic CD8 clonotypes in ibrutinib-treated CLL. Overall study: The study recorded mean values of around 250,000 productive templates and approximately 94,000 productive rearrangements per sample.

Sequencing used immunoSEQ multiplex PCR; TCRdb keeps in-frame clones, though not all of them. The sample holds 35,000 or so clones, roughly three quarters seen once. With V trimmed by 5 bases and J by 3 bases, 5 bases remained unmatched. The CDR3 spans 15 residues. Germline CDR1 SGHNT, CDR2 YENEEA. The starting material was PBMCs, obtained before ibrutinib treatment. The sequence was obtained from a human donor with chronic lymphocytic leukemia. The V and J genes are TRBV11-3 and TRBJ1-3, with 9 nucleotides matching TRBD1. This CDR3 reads CASSPQGAGGNTIYF. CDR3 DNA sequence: TGTGCCAGCAGCCCACAGGGGGCGGGTGGAAACACCATATATTTT.